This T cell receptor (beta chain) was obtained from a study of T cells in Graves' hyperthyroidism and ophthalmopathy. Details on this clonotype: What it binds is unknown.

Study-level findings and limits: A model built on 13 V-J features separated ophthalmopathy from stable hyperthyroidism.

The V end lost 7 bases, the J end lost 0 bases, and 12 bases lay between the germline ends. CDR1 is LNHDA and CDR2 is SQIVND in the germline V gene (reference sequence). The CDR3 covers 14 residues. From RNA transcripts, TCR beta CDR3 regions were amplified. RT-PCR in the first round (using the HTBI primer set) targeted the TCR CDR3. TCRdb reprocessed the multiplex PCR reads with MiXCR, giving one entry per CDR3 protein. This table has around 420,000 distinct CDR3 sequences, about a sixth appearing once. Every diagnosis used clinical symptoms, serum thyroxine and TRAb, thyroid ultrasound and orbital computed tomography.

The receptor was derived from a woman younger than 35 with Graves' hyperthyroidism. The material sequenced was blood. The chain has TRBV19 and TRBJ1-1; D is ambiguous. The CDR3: CASTPAAMNTEAFF. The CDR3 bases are TGTGCCAGTACTCCCGCGGCCATGAACACTGAAGCTTTCTTT.